A single sample is the source of the 2 T cell receptor beta chains below, sequenced in a study of blood T cells in healthy people across ages. The authors ran a second PCR of 7 to 11 cycles using a sample-barcoded 5' primer and a J-beta primer mix. A single record per CDR3 protein comes from TCRdb applying MiXCR to the 5' RACE reads. The sample yields approximately 1,000,000 distinct CDR3 sequences, more than 30% seen once. Input material: blood. All receptors come from a man between 18 and 35 years old in good health.

This clonotype came up a few times. The V gene is TRBV12-3 or TRBV12-4, the J gene TRBJ1-5, with a possible D match to TRBD1 (6 bases). Trimming pared 6 bases from V and 2 bases from J, leaving 17 bases between. The CDR3 spans 16 residues. The CDR3, as DNA: TGTGCCAGCAGCAGAAACCAGGGGAGCGGCAATCAGCCCCAGCATTTT. Translated, it gives CASSRNQGSGNQPQHF.

The chain links TRBV20-1 to TRBJ2-5, with D possibly being TRBD1 or TRBD2 (6 bases each). V was trimmed by 3 bases and J by 11 bases, leaving 31 bases between them. The germline CDR1 and CDR2 sequences are DFQATT and SNEGSKA (reference sequence). The CDR3 is made up of 17 amino acids. CDR3: CSARRGEQASSYNEQYF. As DNA, the CDR3 is TGCAGTGCTAGGAGGGGGGAACAGGCTAGCTCCTACAATGAGCAGTACTTC.